Listed below are T cell receptor beta chains from one sample, sequenced in a study of blood T cells in healthy people across ages. In TCRdb, the 5' RACE reads were re-called with MiXCR into one record per CDR3 protein. The data contain about 1,400,000 distinct CDR3 sequences, around 59% of them seen just once; the ten biggest clones take up 6.5% to 8.5%. The sequenced sample consisted of blood. All receptors derive from a man between 18 and 35 years old in good health. Both conserved end residues are part of each CDR3. Fields, in order: clone size, D gene, V gene, J gene, CDR3 protein, CDR3 DNA. The D gene is left open where the match is weak. The size entry is marked missing in some rows and otherwise reads once, few, many or a size class.

>few|TRBD2|TRBV20-1|TRBJ2-1
CSARGVAGPRGNEQFF
TGCAGTGCTAGAGGGGTAGCGGGGCCCCGGGGAAATGAGCAGTTCTTC
>NA|NA|TRBV6-6|TRBJ2-7
CASSYPLSYEQYF
TGTGCCAGCAGTTACCCGCTCTCCTACGAGCAGTACTTC
>few|NA|TRBV29-1|TRBJ2-5
CSVARDSQGTQYF
TGCAGCGTCGCCAGGGACTCCCAGGGGACCCAGTACTTC
>few|NA|TRBV21-1|TRBJ1-6
CASSKDAGSSYNSPLHF
TGTGCCAGCAGCAAAGACGCGGGGAGCTCCTATAATTCACCCCTCCACTTT
>NA|NA|TRBV7-6|TRBJ2-7
CASSPGRFKTYEQYF
TGTGCCAGCAGCCCAGGAAGGTTCAAGACCTACGAGCAGTACTTC
>NA|NA|TRBV12-3/TRBV12-4|TRBJ2-1
CASSVTGANEQFF
TGTGCCAGCAGTGTCACGGGAGCCAATGAGCAGTTCTTC
>few|TRBD1|TRBV20-1|TRBJ1-2
CSASPGQGPYGYTF
TGCAGTGCTAGCCCGGGACAGGGTCCCTATGGCTACACCTTC
>NA|TRBD1|TRBV12-3/TRBV12-4|TRBJ2-2
CASSPPTGARTGELFF
TGTGCCAGCAGTCCTCCAACAGGGGCCCGCACCGGGGAGCTGTTTTTT
>once|NA|TRBV20-1|TRBJ1-4
CSARDRDFKAGKLFF
TGCAGTGCTAGGGATCGGGACTTTAAGGCAGGAAAACTGTTTTTT
>many|NA|TRBV21-1|TRBJ2-7
CASSIGTSYEQYF
TGTGCCAGCAGCATCGGGACCTCCTACGAGCAGTACTTC
>NA|NA|TRBV6-6|TRBJ1-6
CASSLPPGWVHSPLHF
TGTGCCAGCAGTTTACCTCCGGGGTGGGTTCATTCACCCCTCCACTTT
>few|NA|TRBV5-1|TRBJ1-2
CASSFQGSSYGYTF
TGCGCCAGCAGCTTCCAGGGGTCCAGCTATGGCTACACCTTC
>NA|NA|TRBV4-1|TRBJ2-1
CASSQVDILSYNEQFF
TGCGCCAGCAGCCAAGTAGACATTCTCTCCTACAATGAGCAGTTCTTC
>NA|TRBD2|TRBV4-1|TRBJ2-1
CASSQEAWSGTSGGATPYNEQFF
TGCGCCAGCAGCCAAGAGGCTTGGTCCGGGACTAGCGGGGGGGCCACCCCCTACAATGAGCAGTTCTTC
>few|NA|TRBV20-1|TRBJ2-5
CSARPISEQTQYF
TGCAGTGCTCGCCCGATTAGCGAGCAGACCCAGTACTTC
>NA|NA|TRBV20-1|TRBJ1-2
CSAREAEVYGYTF
TGCAGTGCTAGAGAGGCAGAAGTTTATGGCTACACCTTC
>NA|NA|TRBV29-1|TRBJ2-7
CSVVLFGDYEQYF
TGCAGCGTTGTTCTTTTCGGGGACTACGAGCAGTACTTC
>NA|TRBD1|TRBV20-1|TRBJ2-5
CSARDLTGAAETQYF
TGCAGTGCTAGAGATCTTACAGGGGCCGCAGAGACCCAGTACTTC
>few|TRBD2|TRBV7-9|TRBJ2-1
CASSLGLAGAYEQFF
TGTGCCAGCAGCTTGGGACTAGCGGGAGCCTATGAGCAGTTCTTC
>once|TRBD2|TRBV2|TRBJ2-3
CASPSGQLDMQYF
TGTGCCAGCCCTAGCGGACAATTGGATATGCAGTATTTT
>NA|TRBD2|TRBV20-1|TRBJ2-1
CSARDLAGGNNEQFF
TGCAGTGCTAGAGACCTAGCGGGAGGCAACAATGAGCAGTTCTTC
>NA|NA|TRBV12-3/TRBV12-4|TRBJ1-2
CASSPPRRAYGYTF
TGTGCCAGCAGTCCCCCGAGGAGGGCCTATGGCTACACCTTC
>few|NA|TRBV10-3|TRBJ2-5
CAITMDRDQETQYF
TGTGCCATCACTATGGACCGGGACCAAGAGACCCAGTACTTC
>NA|TRBD1|TRBV7-9|TRBJ2-1
CASSHRDRVNNKQFF
TGTGCCAGCAGCCACCGGGACAGGGTTAACAATAAGCAGTTCTTC
>NA|NA|TRBV12-3/TRBV12-4|TRBJ1-2
CASSSSRRTEDGYTF
TGTGCCAGCAGTTCATCGAGGAGGACAGAGGATGGCTACACCTTC
>NA|NA|TRBV7-9|TRBJ1-2
CASGYSLRGCGYTF
TGTGCCAGCGGATACTCCCTCAGGGGTTGTGGCTACACCTTC
>NA|NA|TRBV5-1|TRBJ2-3
CASSGLQRGGPSADTQYF
TGCGCCAGCAGTGGGTTACAGCGCGGAGGGCCAAGTGCAGATACGCAGTATTTT
>NA|TRBD1|TRBV4-2|TRBJ1-6
CASSHGQGTDSPLHF
TGTGCCAGCAGCCACGGACAGGGGACGGATTCACCCCTCCACTTT
>NA|NA|TRBV11-2|TRBJ2-5
CASSFRTTRTQYF
TGTGCCAGCAGCTTCCGGACTACGAGGACCCAGTACTTC
>NA|TRBD1|TRBV20-1|TRBJ2-3
CSARGGPQGVLLTDTQYF
TGCAGTGCTAGGGGTGGACCCCAGGGGGTTTTGCTAACAGATACGCAGTATTTT
>NA|NA|TRBV14|TRBJ2-7
CASSQAAITGEQYF
TGTGCCAGCAGCCAAGCGGCAATAACAGGCGAGCAGTACTTC
>NA|TRBD1|TRBV20-1|TRBJ1-5
CSAEDTGDRNQPQHF
TGCAGTGCTGAAGACACAGGGGACCGCAATCAGCCCCAGCATTTT
>NA|TRBD1|TRBV6-1|TRBJ1-5
CASSEGRQGKQPQHF
TGTGCCAGCAGTGAAGGCCGACAGGGGAAGCAGCCCCAGCATTTT
>NA|NA|TRBV7-9|TRBJ1-1
CASSHKPGNTEAFF
TGTGCCAGCAGTCATAAACCCGGGAACACTGAAGCTTTCTTT
>NA|NA|TRBV14|TRBJ2-3
CASSQGFTVESTDTQYF
TGTGCCAGCAGCCAAGGGTTCACCGTCGAGAGCACAGATACGCAGTATTTT
>NA|TRBD1|TRBV7-9|TRBJ1-2
CASSLFRTGGVYTF
TGTGCCAGCAGCTTATTCCGGACAGGGGGCGTCTACACCTTC
>NA|NA|TRBV6-5|TRBJ2-5
CASSSDVAEETQYF
TGTGCCAGCAGCTCGGACGTGGCAGAAGAGACCCAGTACTTC
>NA|NA|TRBV10-3|TRBJ2-7
CAIRILYEQYF
TGTGCCATCAGAATTCTCTACGAGCAGTACTTC
>NA|TRBD1|TRBV6-2/TRBV6-3|TRBJ1-5
CVSSPDRGLQPQHF
TGTGTCAGCAGCCCCGACAGGGGGCTTCAGCCCCAGCATTTT
>NA|NA|TRBV4-1|TRBJ1-1
CASSQFTGVREEAFF
TGCGCCAGCAGCCAATTCACCGGGGTTCGAGAGGAAGCTTTCTTT
>NA|NA|TRBV4-3|TRBJ2-1
CASTIDTGTGYNEQFF
TGCGCCAGCACCATTGATACCGGGACTGGCTACAATGAGCAGTTCTTC
>NA|TRBD2|TRBV7-9|TRBJ2-1
CASSPPLAGSSYNEQFF
TGTGCCAGCAGCCCACCCCTAGCGGGGAGCTCCTACAATGAGCAGTTCTTC